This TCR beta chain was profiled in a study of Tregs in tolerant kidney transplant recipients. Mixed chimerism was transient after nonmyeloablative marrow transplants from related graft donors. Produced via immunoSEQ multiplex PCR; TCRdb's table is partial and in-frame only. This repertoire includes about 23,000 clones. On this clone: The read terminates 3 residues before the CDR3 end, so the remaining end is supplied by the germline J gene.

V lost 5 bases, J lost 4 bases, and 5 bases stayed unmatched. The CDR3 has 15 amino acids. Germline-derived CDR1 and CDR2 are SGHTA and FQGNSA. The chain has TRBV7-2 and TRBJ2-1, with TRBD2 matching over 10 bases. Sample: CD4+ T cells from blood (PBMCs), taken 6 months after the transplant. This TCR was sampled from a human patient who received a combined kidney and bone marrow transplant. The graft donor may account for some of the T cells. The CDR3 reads CASSPGTSVYNEQFF. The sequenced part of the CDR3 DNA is TGTGCCAGCAGCCCCGGGACTAGCGTGTACAATGAG.